These 17 T cell receptor beta chains were all obtained from the same sample, sequenced in a study of T cells in localized non-small cell lung cancer. Produced via immunoSEQ multiplex PCR; TCRdb's table is partial and in-frame only. Here the sample spans about 30,000 clones, approximately 90% being singletons. The material was peripheral blood, obtained before any cancer treatment. These receptors all stem from a woman aged 35 to 70 with stage I lung adenocarcinoma.

There are a few counts of this clone. The CDR3 bases are TGCGCCAGCAGTGAGTCTGCTTGGGATGAGCAGTTCTTC. This sequence encodes CASSESAWDEQFF. This chain links TRBV10-1 with TRBJ2-1, with D unresolved. V lost 0 bases to trimming and J lost 8 bases, with 8 bases between them. CDR1 is WNHNN, CDR2 SYGVQD, per germline (reference sequence). The CDR3 loop spans 13 amino acids.

This sequence joins TRBV18 and TRBJ2-2; tentative D call: TRBD2 (5 bases). Between the trimmed V and J ends, which lost 2 bases and 6 bases, there was a span of 13 bases. CDR1 is KGHSH and CDR2 is LQKENI in the germline V gene. The CDR3 has 15 residues. For the CDR3, the DNA is TGTGCCAGCTCACCAGAGACGCGGGCCTCCGGGGAGCTGTTTTTT. Amino acids: CASSPETRASGELFF.

This clone is judged medium-sized. The chain's CDR3 is CASSSLGGHTEAFF. DNA for the CDR3: TGTGCCAGCAGCTCCCTCGGGGGTCACACTGAAGCTTTCTTT. This sequence joins TRBV6-1 and TRBJ1-1; TRBD1 might be the D (5 bases). Per the germline V gene, CDR1 is MNHNS and CDR2 is SASEGT. V lost 6 bases, J lost 3 bases, and 14 bases lay in between. The CDR3 has 14 amino acids.

The chain recombines TRBV20-1 with TRBJ2-1, with D possibly matching TRBD1 (6 bases). Trimming shortened V by 3 bases and J by 6 bases, and 6 bases separated the two germline ends. Germline CDR1 and CDR2: DFQATT and SNEGSKA (reference sequence). The length of the CDR3 is 11 residues. The CDR3 loop is CSASRGNEQFF. The CDR3 bases are TGCAGTGCTAGCAGGGGCAATGAGCAGTTCTTC.

V and J are TRBV5-1 and TRBJ2-7; no reliable D call. Germline CDR1 is SGHRS and CDR2 is YFSETQ. Trimming removed 5 bases at V and 0 bases at J, with 12 bases between. This CDR3 is built from 14 residues. CDR3 residues: CASSDTAASYEQYF. In DNA, the CDR3 is TGCGCCAGCAGTGACACCGCCGCCTCCTACGAGCAGTACTTC.

This rearrangement joins TRBV25-1 to TRBJ2-1; D might be TRBD1 (5 bases). The CDR3 covers 14 residues. Germline V lookup: CDR1 MGHDK, CDR2 SYGVNS. V shed 5 bases and J shed 2 bases, with 10 bases lying between them. CDR3 protein: CASSPPGTYNEQFF. The CDR3 DNA is TGTGCCAGCAGTCCACCAGGGACCTACAATGAGCAGTTCTTC.

The J gene is TRBJ1-2, the V gene TRBV2; 9 bases line up with TRBD1. The V and J ends lost 2 bases and 8 bases, in that order; junction bases with no gene match: 6. From germline, CDR1 is SNHLY and CDR2 FYNNEI. This CDR3 is 14 amino acids long. Here the CDR3 reads CASSEIGTGRGYTF. CDR3 sequence (DNA): TGTGCCAGCAGTGAAATAGGGACAGGGAGAGGCTACACCTTC.

The chain combines TRBV21-1 with TRBJ1-5. TRBV21-1 is a listed pseudogene. The CDR3 extends over 15 amino acids. CDR3 coding DNA: TGTGCCAGCAGCAAAAGGGACGGAATCAATCAGCCCCAGCATTTT. It specifies CASSKRDGINQPQHF.

The V gene is TRBV9, the J gene TRBJ2-1, with D perhaps matching TRBD1 or TRBD2 (5 bases each). CDR3 length equals 15 residues. Between the trimmed V and J ends, which lost 3 bases and 10 bases, there was a span of 20 bases. Germline values: CDR1 SGDLS, CDR2 YYNGEE. Written as DNA, the CDR3 is TGTGCCAGCAGCGAATCGGGACGGAACTTTGGCGAGCAGTTCTTC. It encodes CASSESGRNFGEQFF.

This clone was detected a few times. The chain combines TRBV9 with TRBJ1-1; TRBD1 matches at 9 bases. The germline gives CDR1 SGDLS, CDR2 YYNGEE. The CDR3 has 15 amino acids. V lost 4 bases and J lost 3; bases outside the gene matches: 7. CDR3 sequence (DNA): TGTGCCAGCAGCTTTGGGGACAGGGAGGACACTGAAGCTTTCTTT. Translating it yields CASSFGDREDTEAFF.

The gene calls are TRBV2 and TRBJ1-1, with 7 nucleotides matching TRBD1. Germline CDR1 is SNHLY and CDR2 is FYNNEI. This CDR3 region has 13 residues. V dropped 6 bases and J dropped 5; count of bases not matched to a gene: 6. For the CDR3, the DNA is TGTGCCAGCAGCCCAGGGGGTCAAACTGAAGCTTTCTTT. Translation gives CASSPGGQTEAFF. The whole variable domain, filled in from reference TRBV2 and TRBJ1-1, reads EPEVTQTPSHQVTQMGQEVILRCVPISNHLYFYWYRQILGQKVEFLVSFYNNEISEKSEIFDDQFSVERPDGSNFTLKIRSTKLEDSAMYFCASSPGGQTEAFFGQGTRLTVV.

The rearrangement links TRBV6-5 to TRBJ1-2; D is ambiguous. Trimming stripped 2 bases from V and 7 bases from J, with 8 bases between. There are 12 residues in the CDR3. The V gene's germline CDR1 is MNHEY and CDR2 SVGAGI. Here the CDR3 reads CASSYVRRGYTF. Here the CDR3 DNA reads TGTGCCAGCAGTTACGTCAGACGTGGCTACACCTTC.

The rearrangement links TRBV28 to TRBJ1-5; no firm D call. Germline lookup yields CDR1 MDHEN and CDR2 SYDVKM. The CDR3 has 12 residues. V was clipped by 6 bases and J by 4 bases, with 7 bases between them. CDR3 DNA: TGTGCCAGCAGAAATACTAATCAGCCCCAGCATTTT. Protein product: CASRNTNQPQHF.

The J gene is TRBJ2-3, the V gene TRBV7-7; TRBD1 matches at 8 bases. Germline V lookup: CDR1 SSHAT, CDR2 FNYEAQ (reference sequence). CDR3 length equals 15 residues. Trimming took 5 bases from V and 5 from J; bases not matched to a gene: 9. The DNA for the CDR3 is TGTGCCAGCAGCCAGGGTCAGGGGGCAAGAGATACGCAGTATTTT. Encoded protein: CASSQGQGARDTQYF. The complete variable domain, with remaining parts taken from reference TRBV7-7 and TRBJ2-3, reads GAGVSQSPRYKVTKRGQDVTLRCDPISSHATLYWYQQALGQGPEFLTYFNYEAQPDKSGLPSDRFSAERPEGSISTLTIQRTEQRDSAMYRCASSQGQGARDTQYFGPGTRLTVL.

The CDR3 sequence: CASSQDAGNYGYTF. The CDR3, as DNA: TGTGCCAGCAGCCAAGATGCCGGTAACTATGGCTACACCTTC. The rearrangement links TRBV4-2 to TRBJ1-2; no reliable D call. The CDR3 has 14 amino acids. V was trimmed by 0 bases and J by 1 base, leaving 6 bases between them. Per germline, CDR1 LGHNA and CDR2 YNFKEQ.

The rearrangement joins TRBV5-4 to TRBJ1-1; 7 bases are shared with TRBD1. CDR1 is SGHNT and CDR2 is YYREEE in the germline V gene (reference sequence). The CDR3 covers 15 residues. Trimming took 0 bases from V and 4 from J; bases not matched to a gene: 6. The CDR3 region is CASSLGQGSGTEAFF. The CDR3 nucleotides are TGTGCCAGCAGCTTGGGACAGGGTTCGGGCACTGAAGCTTTCTTT. Filled out from reference TRBV5-4 and TRBJ1-1, the complete variable domain reads ETGVTQSPTHLIKTRGQQVTLRCSSQSGHNTVSWYQQALGQGPQFIFQYYREEENGRGNFPPRFSGLQFPNYSSELNVNALELDDSALYLCASSLGQGSGTEAFFGQGTRLTVV.

The chain employs TRBV15 and TRBJ2-1; D uncertain. The germline CDR1 and CDR2 sequences are LNHNV and YYDKDF (reference sequence). The CDR3 is 15 residues long. V was trimmed by 5 bases and J by 4 bases, leaving 15 bases between them. CDR3 region: CATSLARLVYNEQFF. The DNA for the CDR3 is TGTGCCACCAGCCTCGCGCGGCTGGTGTACAATGAGCAGTTCTTC. The full variable domain, in which reference TRBV15 and TRBJ2-1 provide the parts outside the CDR3, is DAMVIQNPRYQVTQFGKPVTLSCSQTLNHNVMYWYQQKSSQAPKLLFHYYDKDFNNEADTPDNFQSRRPNTSFCFLDIRSPGLGDTAMYLCATSLARLVYNEQFFGPGTRLTVL.